A single sample is the source of the 14 T cell receptor beta chains below, sequenced in a study of CD8+ T cells in alopecia areata. Extraction of RNA preceded its reverse transcription into cDNA, which served as the sequencing template. Here immunoSEQ multiplex PCR was the method, and the copy in TCRdb shows in-frame clones only, minus some. In the table there are under 350,000 clones, roughly 64% of which are singletons. Treatment in this sample: oral pan-JAK inhibitor, 5-10 mg twice daily. The sequenced sample was CD4+ T cells sorted from blood, obtained at week 24, from a patient treated with tofacitinib. The receptors were gathered from a human donor with alopecia areata.

This clone was detected only a few times. The chain is built from TRBV28 and TRBJ1-2; D gene ambiguous. The V gene lost 5 bases and the J gene lost 3 bases, with 10 bases spanning the gap. CDR3 size: 13 residues. Germline V gives CDR1 MDHEN, CDR2 SYDVKM. CDR3 sequence reads: CASSPGIYYGYTF. The CDR3 nucleotides are TGTGCCAGCAGTCCCGGGATCTACTATGGCTACACCTTC.

The genes are TRBV30 and TRBJ1-4; a weak D match, TRBD1 (5 bases). The CDR3 is made up of 20 amino acids. The germline V and J ends were trimmed by 0 bases and 0 bases, with 23 bases remaining between them. CDR1 is GTSNPN, CDR2 SVGIG, per germline (reference sequence). The CDR3 DNA reads TGTGCCTGGAGTGTTTCTGTCGGCGGGGCAGGGTCACCAACTAATGAAAAACTGTTTTTT. It translates to CAWSVSVGGAGSPTNEKLFF.

The V gene is TRBV2, the J gene TRBJ2-7, with no clear D. Trimming removed 3 bases from V and 6 bases from J, with 15 bases in between. From germline, CDR1 is SNHLY and CDR2 FYNNEI. The CDR3 spans 14 residues. The CDR3 region has the DNA TGTGCCAGCAGTGAGATTAGGTTGGCAAGCGAGCAGTACTTC. Amino acid sequence: CASSEIRLASEQYF. The variable domain in full, with the rest retrieved from reference TRBV2 and TRBJ2-7, is EPEVTQTPSHQVTQMGQEVILRCVPISNHLYFYWYRQILGQKVEFLVSFYNNEISEKSEIFDDQFSVERPDGSNFTLKIRSTKLEDSAMYFCASSEIRLASEQYFGPGTRLTVT.

The chain recombines TRBV4-3 with TRBJ1-2; D is perhaps TRBD1 (5 bases). The V gene lost 4 bases and the J gene lost 4 bases, with 16 bases spanning the gap. This CDR3 has 15 residues. Germline-derived CDR1 and CDR2 are LGHNA and YSLEER. CDR3 sequence: CASSPSGGRGYGYTF. CDR3 coding DNA: TGCGCCAGCAGCCCTTCCGGGGGAAGAGGCTATGGCTACACCTTC.

Of note for this clone: Sequence at one end of the junction differs from germline and may be a read error. The chain has TRBV4-2 and TRBJ2-3, with a weak D call TRBD1 (5 bases). The CDR3 runs 14 residues. Looked up from germline, CDR1 is LGHNA and CDR2 is YNFKEQ. For the CDR3, the DNA is TGTGCCAGCACCCAAAGGGGCCAGTTGGATACGCAGTATTTT. As protein: CASTQRGQLDTQYF.

This clone was seen a few times. This chain uses TRBV7-9 with TRBJ2-3; D is undetermined. V was pared by 1 base and J by 4 bases, with 6 bases between. This CDR3 comprises 13 residues. The germline CDR1 and CDR2 sequences are SEHNR and FQNEAQ (reference sequence). The CDR3: CASSLDGPDTQYF. The CDR3 bases are TGTGCCAGCAGCTTAGACGGCCCAGATACGCAGTATTTT.

This clone appeared a single time. This sequence joins TRBV6-5 and TRBJ1-2; 7 positions agree with TRBD1. The CDR3 totals 16 residues. V shed 0 bases and J 6 bases; nucleotides not matched to a gene: 10. CDR1 is MNHEY and CDR2 is SVGAGI in the germline V gene. The CDR3 DNA is TGTGCCAGCAGTTACTCTGGGACAGCGCTCTCTCATGGCTACACCTTC. Translated, it gives CASSYSGTALSHGYTF.

A few counts support this clone. The chain recombines TRBV29-1 with TRBJ1-2; 7 bases line up with TRBD1. Germline V gene data show CDR1 as SQVTM and CDR2 as ANQGSEA. Trimming at V came to 6 bases and at J to 2 bases, leaving 6 bases not matched to a gene. The CDR3 loop spans 13 amino acids. The CDR3 DNA reads as TGCAGCGTGGACGGGACAGACAACTATGGCTACACCTTC. Residues: CSVDGTDNYGYTF.

This clone was recorded only once. This rearrangement joins TRBV6-5 to TRBJ1-4; TRBD1 might be the D (6 bases). The CDR3 is 13 residues long. CDR1 is MNHEY and CDR2 is SVGAGI in the germline V gene. V was clipped by 6 bases and J by 8 bases, with 13 bases between them. CDR3 region: CASRSTGWEKLFF. For the CDR3, the DNA is TGTGCCAGCAGATCTACAGGGTGGGAAAAACTGTTTTTT.

This clone was counted a single time. The CDR3 region is CASSPGQGTDTQYF. In nucleotides, the CDR3 is TGCGCCAGCAGCCCCGGACAGGGCACAGATACGCAGTATTTT. The V gene is TRBV4-3, the J gene TRBJ2-3, with TRBD1 identical over 7 bases. The germline CDR1 and CDR2 sequences are LGHNA and YSLEER. The V gene end was trimmed by 4 bases and the J gene end by 1 base; junction bases not matched to a gene: 2. The CDR3 has 14 residues.

This chain connects TRBV5-6 to TRBJ1-1; D gene ambiguous. The CDR3 covers 14 residues. Trimming pared 0 bases from V and 3 bases from J, leaving 9 bases between. In germline, CDR1 is SGHDT, CDR2 YYEEEE. The CDR3: CASSLGGVYTEAFF. The DNA for the CDR3 is TGTGCCAGCAGCTTGGGCGGGGTTTACACTGAAGCTTTCTTT.

The chain is built from TRBV11-2 and TRBJ1-1; D gene ambiguous. With 0 bases removed from V and 8 bases from J, the gap between germline ends came to 16 bases. There are 15 residues in the CDR3. Germline V CDR1 and CDR2: SGHAT, FQNNGV. The CDR3 nucleotides read TGTGCCAGCAGCTTAGATGGTGGGTCCGCGGGCGAAGCTTTCTTT. This gives the protein CASSLDGGSAGEAFF.

The J gene is TRBJ2-1, the V gene TRBV5-1; TRBD2 aligns across 15 bases. J lost 9 bases, V lost 3 bases, and 7 bases had no gene match. This CDR3 has 16 residues. Germline-derived CDR1 and CDR2 are SGHRS and YFSETQ. The CDR3 region is CASSSPGLAGGSEQFF. For the CDR3, the DNA is TGCGCCAGCAGCTCTCCGGGACTAGCGGGGGGAAGTGAGCAGTTCTTC. Together with reference TRBV5-1 and TRBJ2-1, the CDR3 gives the full variable domain: KAGVTQTPRYLIKTRGQQVTLSCSPISGHRSVSWYQQTPGQGLQFLFEYFSETQRNKGNFPGRFSGRQFSNSRSEMNVSTLELGDSALYLCASSSPGLAGGSEQFFGPGTRLTVL.

The chain joins TRBV30 to TRBJ2-3; D gene unclear. The CDR3 contains 14 residues. V gave up 7 bases and J gave up 2 bases, with 16 bases separating them. From germline, CDR1 is GTSNPN and CDR2 SVGIG (reference sequence). CDR3 in DNA: TGTGCCTTGCTGTTCTTAGGGTCCACAGATACGCAGTATTTT. This translates into CALLFLGSTDTQYF.